This TCR beta chain was captured by sequencing in a study of post-analysis software for immune sequencing data. Incorporated into the TCR beta cDNA libraries were unique molecular identifiers, which served to reduce PCR and sequencing biases. A single record per CDR3 protein comes from TCRdb applying MiXCR to the PCR reads. Among about 160,000 distinct CDR3 sequences listed, 35% to 40% were seen once. Trimming took 5 bases from V and 3 from J; bases not matched to a gene: 8. Germline V lookup: CDR1 MNHEY, CDR2 SVGAGI. There are 15 residues in the CDR3. Remarks on this clonotype: Its antigen is still unknown.

Study-wide results and limits: Patients had higher frequencies than controls of five TRBV segments, including TRBV5-6, TRBV5-1 and TRBV20-1.

The specimen comprised blood, sampled after autologous hematopoietic stem cell transplantation. The sequence came from a girl aged 10-17 years with multiple sclerosis. This chain links TRBV6-5 with TRBJ1-2; 8 bases agree with TRBD1. The CDR3 nucleotides are TGTGCCAGCAGTCCAACCGGACAGGGTGACTATGGCTACACCTTC. Amino acid sequence: CASSPTGQGDYGYTF.